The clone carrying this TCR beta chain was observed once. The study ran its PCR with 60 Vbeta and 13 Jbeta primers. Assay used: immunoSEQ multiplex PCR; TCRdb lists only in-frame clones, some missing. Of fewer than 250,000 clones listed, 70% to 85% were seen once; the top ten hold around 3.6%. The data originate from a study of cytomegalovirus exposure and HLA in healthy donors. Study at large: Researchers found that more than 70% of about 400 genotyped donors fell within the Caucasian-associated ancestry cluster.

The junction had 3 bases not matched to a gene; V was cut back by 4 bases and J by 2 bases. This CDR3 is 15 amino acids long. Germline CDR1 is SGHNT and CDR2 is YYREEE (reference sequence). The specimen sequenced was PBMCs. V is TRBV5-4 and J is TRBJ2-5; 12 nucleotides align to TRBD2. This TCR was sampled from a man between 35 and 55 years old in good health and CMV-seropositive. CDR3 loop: CASSEGTSGQETQYF. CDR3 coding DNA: TGTGCCAGCAGCGAGGGGACTAGCGGGCAAGAGACCCAGTACTTC.